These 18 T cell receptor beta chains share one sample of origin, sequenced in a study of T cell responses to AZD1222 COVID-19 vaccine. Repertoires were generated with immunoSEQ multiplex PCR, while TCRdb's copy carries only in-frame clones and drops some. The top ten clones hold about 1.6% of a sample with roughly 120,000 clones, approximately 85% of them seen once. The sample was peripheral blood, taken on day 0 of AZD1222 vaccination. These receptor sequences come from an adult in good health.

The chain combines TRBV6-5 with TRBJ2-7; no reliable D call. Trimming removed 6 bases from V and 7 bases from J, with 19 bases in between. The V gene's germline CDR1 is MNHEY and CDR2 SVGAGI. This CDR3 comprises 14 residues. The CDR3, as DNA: TGTGCCAGCAGACCTCGACCCAACCTGGGGGAGCAGTACTTC. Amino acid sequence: CASRPRPNLGEQYF.

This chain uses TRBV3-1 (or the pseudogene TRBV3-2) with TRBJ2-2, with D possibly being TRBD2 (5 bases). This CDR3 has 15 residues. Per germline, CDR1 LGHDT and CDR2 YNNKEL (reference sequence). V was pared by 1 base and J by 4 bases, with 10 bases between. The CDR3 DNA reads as TGTGCCAGCAGCCAAGTGAGGGTCGGCACCGGGGAGCTGTTTTTT. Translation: CASSQVRVGTGELFF.

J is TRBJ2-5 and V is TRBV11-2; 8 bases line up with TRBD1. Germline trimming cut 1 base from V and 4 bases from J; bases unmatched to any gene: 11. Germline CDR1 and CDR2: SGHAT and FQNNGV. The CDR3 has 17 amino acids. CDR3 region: CASSLAQDRAGGETQYF. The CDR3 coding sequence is TGTGCCAGCAGCTTAGCCCAGGACAGGGCAGGAGGAGAGACCCAGTACTTC.

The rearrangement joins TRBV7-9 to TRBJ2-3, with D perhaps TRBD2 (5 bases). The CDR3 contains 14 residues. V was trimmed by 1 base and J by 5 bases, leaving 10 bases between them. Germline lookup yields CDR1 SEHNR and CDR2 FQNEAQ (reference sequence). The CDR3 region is CASSLEVAGDTQYF. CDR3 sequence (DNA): TGTGCCAGCAGCTTAGAGGTGGCGGGAGATACGCAGTATTTT.

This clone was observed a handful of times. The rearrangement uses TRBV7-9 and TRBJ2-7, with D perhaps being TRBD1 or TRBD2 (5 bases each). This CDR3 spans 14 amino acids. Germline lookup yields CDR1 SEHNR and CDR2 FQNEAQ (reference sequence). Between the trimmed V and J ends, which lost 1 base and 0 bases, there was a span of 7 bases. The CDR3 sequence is CASSLEGPSYEQYF. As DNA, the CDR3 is TGTGCCAGCAGCTTAGAGGGACCCTCCTACGAGCAGTACTTC.

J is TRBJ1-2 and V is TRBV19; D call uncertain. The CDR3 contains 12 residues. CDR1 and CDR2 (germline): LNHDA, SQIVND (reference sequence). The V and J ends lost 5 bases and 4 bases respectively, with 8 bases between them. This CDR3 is CASSAGVYGYTF. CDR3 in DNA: TGTGCCAGTAGTGCCGGTGTCTATGGCTACACCTTC. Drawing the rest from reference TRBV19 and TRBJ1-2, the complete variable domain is DGGITQSPKYLFRKEGQNVTLSCEQNLNHDAMYWYRQDPGQGLRLIYYSQIVNDFQKGDIAEGYSVSREKKESFPLTVTSAQKNPTAFYLCASSAGVYGYTFGSGTRLTVV.

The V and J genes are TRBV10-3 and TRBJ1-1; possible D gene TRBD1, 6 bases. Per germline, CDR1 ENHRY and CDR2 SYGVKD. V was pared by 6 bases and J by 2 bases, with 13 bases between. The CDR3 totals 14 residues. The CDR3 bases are TGTGCCATCAGCCAACAGGGCAGAAACACTGAAGCTTTCTTT. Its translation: CAISQQGRNTEAFF.

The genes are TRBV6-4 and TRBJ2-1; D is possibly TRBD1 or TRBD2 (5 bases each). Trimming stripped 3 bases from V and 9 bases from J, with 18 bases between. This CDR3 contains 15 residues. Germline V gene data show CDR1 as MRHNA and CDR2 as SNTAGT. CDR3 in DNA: TGTGCCAGCAGTGAGGAGCCAGGGCCCCGGGGTGAGCAGTTCTTC. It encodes CASSEEPGPRGEQFF.

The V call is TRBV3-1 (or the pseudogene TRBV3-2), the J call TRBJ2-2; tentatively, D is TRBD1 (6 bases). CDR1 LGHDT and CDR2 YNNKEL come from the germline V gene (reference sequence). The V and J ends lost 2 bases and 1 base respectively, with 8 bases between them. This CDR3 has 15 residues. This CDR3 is CASSQRGGNTGELFF. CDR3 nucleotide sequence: TGTGCCAGCAGCCAAAGAGGGGGGAACACCGGGGAGCTGTTTTTT.

The CDR3 sequence is CASSLVSSSYNEQFF. In DNA form, the CDR3 reads TGTGCCAGCAGCTTAGTCAGCAGCTCCTACAATGAGCAGTTCTTC. The chain joins TRBV11-2 to TRBJ2-1; D gene uncertain. Between the trimmed V and J ends, which lost 1 base and 0 bases, there was a span of 7 bases. Per the germline V gene, CDR1 is SGHAT and CDR2 is FQNNGV. CDR3 length: 15 residues.

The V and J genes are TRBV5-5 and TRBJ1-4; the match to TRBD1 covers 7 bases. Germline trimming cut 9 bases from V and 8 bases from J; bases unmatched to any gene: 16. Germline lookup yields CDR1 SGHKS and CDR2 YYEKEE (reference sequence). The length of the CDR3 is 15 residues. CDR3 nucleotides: TGTGCCACCGCCCCAGTGCTGGACAGGCGCGAAAAACTGTTTTTT. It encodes CATAPVLDRREKLFF.

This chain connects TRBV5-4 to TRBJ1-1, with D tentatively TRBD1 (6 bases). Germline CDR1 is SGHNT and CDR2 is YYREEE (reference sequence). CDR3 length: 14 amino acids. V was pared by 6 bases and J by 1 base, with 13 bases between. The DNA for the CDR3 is TGTGCCAGCACCCGTGCAGGGGAGAACACTGAAGCTTTCTTT. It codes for CASTRAGENTEAFF. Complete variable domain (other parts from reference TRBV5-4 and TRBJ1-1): ETGVTQSPTHLIKTRGQQVTLRCSSQSGHNTVSWYQQALGQGPQFIFQYYREEENGRGNFPPRFSGLQFPNYSSELNVNALELDDSALYLCASTRAGENTEAFFGQGTRLTVV.

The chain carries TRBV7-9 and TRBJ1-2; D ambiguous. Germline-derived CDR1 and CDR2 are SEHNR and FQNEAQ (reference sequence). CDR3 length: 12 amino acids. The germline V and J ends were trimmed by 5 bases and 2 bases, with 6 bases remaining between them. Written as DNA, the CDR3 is TGTGCCAGCAGCACCTCAAACTATGGCTACACCTTC. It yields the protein CASSTSNYGYTF.

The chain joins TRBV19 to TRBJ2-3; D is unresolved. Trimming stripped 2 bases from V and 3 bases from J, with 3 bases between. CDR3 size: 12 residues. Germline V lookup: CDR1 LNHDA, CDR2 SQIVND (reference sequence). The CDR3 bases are TGTGCCAGTAGTATAAATACAGATACGCAGTATTTT. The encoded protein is CASSINTDTQYF.

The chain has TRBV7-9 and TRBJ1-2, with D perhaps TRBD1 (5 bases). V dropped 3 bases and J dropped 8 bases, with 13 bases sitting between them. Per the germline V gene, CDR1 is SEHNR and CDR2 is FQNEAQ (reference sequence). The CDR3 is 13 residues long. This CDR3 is CASSFEGREGYTF. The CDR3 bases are TGTGCCAGCAGCTTTGAAGGCAGGGAAGGCTACACCTTC.

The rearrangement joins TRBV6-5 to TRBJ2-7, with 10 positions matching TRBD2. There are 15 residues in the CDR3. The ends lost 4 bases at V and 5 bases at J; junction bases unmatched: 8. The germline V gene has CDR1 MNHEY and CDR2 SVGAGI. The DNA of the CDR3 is TGTGCCAGCAGTTCAGTAGCGGGGGGCCGAGACGAGCAGTACTTC. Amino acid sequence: CASSSVAGGRDEQYF.

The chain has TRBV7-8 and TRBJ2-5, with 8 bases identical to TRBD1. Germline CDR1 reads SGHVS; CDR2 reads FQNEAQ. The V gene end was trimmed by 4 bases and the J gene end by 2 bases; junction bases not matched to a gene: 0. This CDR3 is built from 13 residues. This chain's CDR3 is CASSWDRQETQYF. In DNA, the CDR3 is TGTGCCAGCAGCTGGGACAGGCAAGAGACCCAGTACTTC.

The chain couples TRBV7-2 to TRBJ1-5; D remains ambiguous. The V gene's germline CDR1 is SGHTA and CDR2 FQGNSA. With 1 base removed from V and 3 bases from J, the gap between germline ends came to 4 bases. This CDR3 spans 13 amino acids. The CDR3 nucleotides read TGTGCCAGCAGCTTAGACAACAATCAGCCCCAGCATTTT. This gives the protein CASSLDNNQPQHF. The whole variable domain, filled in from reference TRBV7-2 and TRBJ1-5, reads GAGVSQSPSNKVTEKGKDVELRCDPISGHTALYWYRQSLGQGLEFLIYFQGNSAPDKSGLPSDRFSAERTGGSVSTLTIQRTQQEDSAVYLCASSLDNNQPQHFGDGTRLSIL.